The 3 T cell receptor beta chains presented below share a single source sample, sequenced in a study of human T cells and chemical hapten exposure. TCRdb fed the RACE reads into MiXCR, producing one record per CDR3 protein. The sample shows under 400,000 distinct CDR3 sequences, 5% to 6.5% of them seen only once. Time point here: pre-sensitization, week 0. Specified treatment: therapeutic diphenylcyclopropenone sensitization with weekly scalp DPC. The sequences come from whole blood, collected in connection with sensitization to the hapten diphenylcyclopropenone (DPC). Receptors originate from a woman in her forties or fifties with alopecia areata. Some clones in this sample may be carry-over from other donors' samples.

J is TRBJ1-1 and V is TRBV29-1; 7 bases fit TRBD1. This CDR3 is 13 amino acids long. The germline CDR1 and CDR2 sequences are SQVTM and ANQGSEA. V was pared by 6 bases and J by 4 bases, with 8 bases of the junction left unmatched. The CDR3 DNA follows: TGCAGCGTGCGACAGGGAACGACCACTGAAGCTTTCTTT. Protein product: CSVRQGTTTEAFF. Based on the CDR3 plus reference TRBV29-1 and TRBJ1-1, the full variable domain is SAVISQKPSRDICQRGTSLTIQCQVDSQVTMMFWYRQQPGQSLTLIATANQGSEATYESGFVIDKFPISRPNLTFSTLTVSNMSPEDSSIYLCSVRQGTTTEAFFGQGTRLTVV.

This clonotype was detected ten times or more. The chain carries TRBV30 and TRBJ1-1; D gene uncertain. Trimming shortened V by 2 bases and J by 8 bases, and 9 bases separated the two germline ends. CDR1 is GTSNPN, CDR2 SVGIG, per germline (reference sequence). The CDR3 is made up of 11 amino acids. The CDR3 sequence is CAWSRATEAFF. CDR3 DNA: TGTGCCTGGAGTAGGGCAACCGAAGCTTTCTTT.

This clonotype was picked up many times. The rearrangement uses TRBV2 and TRBJ1-2; D unclear. The CDR3 is 14 residues long. V gave up 2 bases and J gave up 6 bases, with 13 bases separating them. In germline, CDR1 is SNHLY, CDR2 FYNNEI. The CDR3 loop is CASSETRGNDGYTF. The CDR3 DNA is TGTGCCAGCAGTGAAACCCGGGGAAACGATGGCTACACCTTC.